This paragraph reports one T cell receptor (beta chain). What it recognizes is unknown. This sample was included in a study of identical twins. Regarding the study as a whole: Out-of-frame alpha sequences common to twins exhibited a surplus of low generation probability.

In TCRdb, the 5' RACE reads were re-called with MiXCR into one record per CDR3 protein. Among roughly 750,000 distinct CDR3 sequences, 21% were seen once, and the ten largest hold over 4%. The trim removed 5 bases at V and 2 bases at J, leaving 13 bases unmatched. The CDR3 runs 16 residues. Germline CDR1 is DFQATT and CDR2 is SNEGSKA (reference sequence). The sample also formed part of further work on T cells expressing NK-cell markers.

Sequences were obtained from PBMCs. The J gene is TRBJ2-3, the V gene TRBV20-1; 7 nucleotides agree with TRBD1. This TCR came from a woman aged 18-29 years in good health. The CDR3 protein is CSAGTGRDSVTDTQYF. The CDR3 DNA reads as TGCAGTGCTGGAACCGGCCGGGACAGCGTCACAGATACGCAGTATTTT.